This T cell receptor beta chain was recorded in a study of post-analysis software for immune sequencing data. On the study more broadly: As for disease course, relapsing-remitting, secondary progressive and progressive-relapsing multiple sclerosis were all included.

General study findings and limits: Among multiple sclerosis patients, normalized Chao1 diversity was significantly below that of controls. Under F measure analysis, samples from one preparation batch co-clustered strongly. With TRBV5-6, TRBV5-1 and TRBV20-1 included, roughly five TRBV segments were more frequent in patients than in controls.

Included in the TCR beta cDNA libraries were unique molecular identifiers. The authors obtained about 520,000 cDNA molecules from roughly 1.1 to 9.2 million T cells. Each CDR3 protein gets one entry after TCRdb re-called the PCR reads with MiXCR. Found here are roughly 650,000 distinct CDR3 sequences, over 45% of them singletons; the top ten hold about 11%. With regard to this clonotype: Its antigen is still unknown.

Germline V gives CDR1 SGHAT, CDR2 FQNNGV. V lost 2 bases and J 4 bases, leaving 14 bases between the germline ends. The CDR3 runs 16 residues. This rearrangement joins TRBV11-2 to TRBJ2-2; TRBD2 might be the D (6 bases). The origin of this receptor is a girl aged 2-10 years with multiple sclerosis. The material sequenced was blood. The CDR3 bases are TGTGCCAGCAGCTTACTGGGGGGTCCCACCACCGGGGAGCTGTTTTTT. Its protein is CASSLLGGPTTGELFF. The variable domain in full, with the rest retrieved from reference TRBV11-2 and TRBJ2-2, is EAGVAQSPRYKIIEKRQSVAFWCNPISGHATLYWYQQILGQGPKLLIQFQNNGVVDDSQLPKDRFSAERLKGVDSTLKIQPAKLEDSAVYLCASSLLGGPTTGELFFGEGSRLTVL.